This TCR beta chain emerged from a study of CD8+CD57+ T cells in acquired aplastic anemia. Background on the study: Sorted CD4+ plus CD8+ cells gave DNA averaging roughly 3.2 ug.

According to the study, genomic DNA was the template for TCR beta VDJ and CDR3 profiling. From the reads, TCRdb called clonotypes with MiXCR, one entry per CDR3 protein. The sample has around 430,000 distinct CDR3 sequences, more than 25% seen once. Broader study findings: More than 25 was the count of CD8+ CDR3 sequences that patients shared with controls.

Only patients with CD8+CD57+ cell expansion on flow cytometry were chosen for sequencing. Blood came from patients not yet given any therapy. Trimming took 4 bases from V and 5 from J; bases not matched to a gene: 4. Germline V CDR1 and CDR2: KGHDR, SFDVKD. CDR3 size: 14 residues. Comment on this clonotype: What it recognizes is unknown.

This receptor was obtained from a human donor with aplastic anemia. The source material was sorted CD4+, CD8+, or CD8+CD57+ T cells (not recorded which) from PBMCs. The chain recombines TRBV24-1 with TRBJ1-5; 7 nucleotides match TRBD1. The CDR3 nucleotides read TGTGCCACCAGTGACAGGGGGGGTGATCAGCCCCAGCATTTT. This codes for CATSDRGGDQPQHF.